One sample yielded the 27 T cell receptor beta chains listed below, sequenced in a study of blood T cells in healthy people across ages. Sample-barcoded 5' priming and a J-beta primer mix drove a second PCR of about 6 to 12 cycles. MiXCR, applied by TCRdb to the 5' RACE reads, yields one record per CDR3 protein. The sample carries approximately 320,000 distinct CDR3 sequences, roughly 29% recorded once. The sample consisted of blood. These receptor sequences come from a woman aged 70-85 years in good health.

The DNA of the CDR3 is TGTGCCAGCATTTTCTCTGGGGCCAACGTCCTGACTTTC. Encoded protein: CASIFSGANVLTF. The chain links TRBV12-3 or TRBV12-4 to TRBJ2-6; no firm D call. Trimming removed 7 bases at V and 0 bases at J, with 4 bases between. There are 13 residues in the CDR3.

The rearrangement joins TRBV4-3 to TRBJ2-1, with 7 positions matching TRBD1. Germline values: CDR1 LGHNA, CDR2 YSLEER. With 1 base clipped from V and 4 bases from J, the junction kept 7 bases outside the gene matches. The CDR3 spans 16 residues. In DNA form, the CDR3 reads TGCGCCAGCAGCCAAGTACCGAGACAGGGATACAATGAGCAGTTCTTC. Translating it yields CASSQVPRQGYNEQFF.

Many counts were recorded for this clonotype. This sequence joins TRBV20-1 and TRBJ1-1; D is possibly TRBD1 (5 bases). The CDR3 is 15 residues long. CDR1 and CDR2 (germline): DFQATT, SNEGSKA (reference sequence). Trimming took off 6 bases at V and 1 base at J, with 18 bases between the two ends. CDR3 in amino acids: CSANRPGLTNTEAFF. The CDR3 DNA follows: TGCAGTGCAAATCGTCCGGGGCTTACGAACACTGAAGCTTTCTTT.

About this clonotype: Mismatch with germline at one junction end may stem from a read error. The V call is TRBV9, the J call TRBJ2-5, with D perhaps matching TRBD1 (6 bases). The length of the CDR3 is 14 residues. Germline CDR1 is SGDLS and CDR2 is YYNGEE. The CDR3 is CANSPRQEQETQYF. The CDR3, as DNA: TGTGCCAACAGCCCCCGACAGGAGCAAGAGACCCAGTACTTC.

The CDR3 sequence is CASSQDKRTQYF. The CDR3 DNA is TGTGCCAGCAGCCAAGATAAGAGGACCCAGTACTTC. This chain connects TRBV3-1 to TRBJ2-5; D gene uncertain. Germline lookup yields CDR1 LGHDT and CDR2 YNNKEL (reference sequence). With 0 bases removed from V and 7 bases from J, the gap between germline ends came to 6 bases. There are 12 residues in the CDR3.

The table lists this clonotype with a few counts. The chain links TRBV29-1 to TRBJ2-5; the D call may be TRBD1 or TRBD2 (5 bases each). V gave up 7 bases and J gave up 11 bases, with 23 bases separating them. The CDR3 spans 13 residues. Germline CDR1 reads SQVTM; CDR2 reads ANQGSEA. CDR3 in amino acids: CSALSGGPTQQYF. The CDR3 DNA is TGCAGCGCCCTGTCTGGGGGACCTACGCAGCAGTACTTC.

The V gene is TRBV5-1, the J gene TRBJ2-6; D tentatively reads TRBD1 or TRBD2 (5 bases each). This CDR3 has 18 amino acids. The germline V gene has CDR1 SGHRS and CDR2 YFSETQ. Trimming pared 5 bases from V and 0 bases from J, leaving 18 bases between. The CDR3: CASSFLGRSFSGANVLTF. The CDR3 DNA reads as TGCGCCAGCAGTTTCTTGGGACGGAGCTTCTCTGGGGCCAACGTCCTGACTTTC. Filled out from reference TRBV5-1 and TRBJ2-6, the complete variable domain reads KAGVTQTPRYLIKTRGQQVTLSCSPISGHRSVSWYQQTPGQGLQFLFEYFSETQRNKGNFPGRFSGRQFSNSRSEMNVSTLELGDSALYLCASSFLGRSFSGANVLTFGAGSRLTVL.

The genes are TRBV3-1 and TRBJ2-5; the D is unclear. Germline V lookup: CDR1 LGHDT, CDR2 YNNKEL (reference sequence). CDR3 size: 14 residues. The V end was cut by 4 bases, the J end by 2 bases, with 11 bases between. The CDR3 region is CASSPDPSQETQYF. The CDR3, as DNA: TGTGCCAGCAGCCCCGACCCGTCACAAGAGACCCAGTACTTC.

CDR3 region: CSARDMGGMDADTQYF. Here the CDR3 DNA reads TGCAGTGCTAGAGATATGGGCGGGATGGACGCAGATACGCAGTATTTT. The V call is TRBV20-1, the J call TRBJ2-3, with D possibly TRBD2 on 6 matching bases. CDR3 length equals 16 residues. Trimming stripped 0 bases from V and 4 bases from J, with 17 bases between. In germline, CDR1 is DFQATT, CDR2 SNEGSKA (reference sequence).

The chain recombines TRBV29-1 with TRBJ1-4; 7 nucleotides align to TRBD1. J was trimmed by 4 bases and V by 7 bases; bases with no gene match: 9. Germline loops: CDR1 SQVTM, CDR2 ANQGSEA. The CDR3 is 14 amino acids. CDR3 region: CSAYRQGHNEKLFF. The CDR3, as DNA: TGCAGCGCATACAGACAGGGCCATAATGAAAAACTGTTTTTT. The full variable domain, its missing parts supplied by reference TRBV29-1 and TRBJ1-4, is SAVISQKPSRDICQRGTSLTIQCQVDSQVTMMFWYRQQPGQSLTLIATANQGSEATYESGFVIDKFPISRPNLTFSTLTVSNMSPEDSSIYLCSAYRQGHNEKLFFGSGTQLSVL.

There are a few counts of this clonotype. As DNA, the CDR3 is TGTGCCAGCAGGACGACTAGCGGGAGGGCAAACAATGAGCAGTTCTTC. Its protein is CASRTTSGRANNEQFF. The V and J genes are TRBV14 and TRBJ2-1; 14 bases line up with TRBD2. J was trimmed by 5 bases and V by 6 bases; bases with no gene match: 6. The germline gives CDR1 SGHDN, CDR2 FVKESK. This CDR3 spans 16 amino acids.

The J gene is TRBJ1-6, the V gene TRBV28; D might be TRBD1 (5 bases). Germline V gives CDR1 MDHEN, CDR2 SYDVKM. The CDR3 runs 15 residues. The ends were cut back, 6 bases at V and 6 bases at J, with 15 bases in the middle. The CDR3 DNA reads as TGTGCCAGCAGCATGGACGGGGCTCGTAATTCACCCCTCCACTTT. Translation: CASSMDGARNSPLHF.

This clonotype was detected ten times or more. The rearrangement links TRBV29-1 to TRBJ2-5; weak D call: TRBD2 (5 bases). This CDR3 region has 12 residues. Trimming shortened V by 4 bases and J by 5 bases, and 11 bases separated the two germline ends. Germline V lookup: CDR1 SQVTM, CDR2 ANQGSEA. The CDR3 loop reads CSVGVGVETQYF. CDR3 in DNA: TGCAGCGTTGGGGTGGGAGTTGAGACCCAGTACTTC.

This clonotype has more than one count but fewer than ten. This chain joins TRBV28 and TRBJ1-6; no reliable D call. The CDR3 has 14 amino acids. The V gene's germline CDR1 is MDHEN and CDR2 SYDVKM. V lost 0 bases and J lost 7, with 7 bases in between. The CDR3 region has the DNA TGTGCCAGCAGTTTATGGGTACGAAATTCACCCCTCCACTTT. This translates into CASSLWVRNSPLHF.

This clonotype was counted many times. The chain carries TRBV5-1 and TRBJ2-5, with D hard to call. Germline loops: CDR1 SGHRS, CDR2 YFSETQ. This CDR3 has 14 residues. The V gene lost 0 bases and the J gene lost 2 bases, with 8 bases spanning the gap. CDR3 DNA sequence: TGCGCCAGCAGCTTGGGGGATTCACAAGAGACCCAGTACTTC. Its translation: CASSLGDSQETQYF.

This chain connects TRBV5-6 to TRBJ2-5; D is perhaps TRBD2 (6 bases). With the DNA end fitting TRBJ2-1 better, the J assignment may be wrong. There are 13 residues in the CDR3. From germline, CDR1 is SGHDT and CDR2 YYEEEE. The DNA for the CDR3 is TGTGCCAGCAGCGCGGGACGGACGAATGAGCAGTTCTTC. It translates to CASSAGRTNEQFF.

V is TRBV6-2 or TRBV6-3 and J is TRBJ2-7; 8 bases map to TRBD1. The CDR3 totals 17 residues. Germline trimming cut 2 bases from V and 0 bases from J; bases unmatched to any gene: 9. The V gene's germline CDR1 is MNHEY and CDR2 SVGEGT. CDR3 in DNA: TGTGCCAGCAGTTACCCGGAACGGACAGGGATCTCCTACGAGCAGTACTTC. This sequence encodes CASSYPERTGISYEQYF.

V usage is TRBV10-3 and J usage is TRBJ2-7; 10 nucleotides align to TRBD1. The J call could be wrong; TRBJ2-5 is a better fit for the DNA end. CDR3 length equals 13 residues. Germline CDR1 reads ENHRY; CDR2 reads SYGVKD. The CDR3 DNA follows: TGTGCCATCAGGGGACAGGGGCAAGAGACCCAGTACTTC. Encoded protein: CAIRGQGQETQYF.

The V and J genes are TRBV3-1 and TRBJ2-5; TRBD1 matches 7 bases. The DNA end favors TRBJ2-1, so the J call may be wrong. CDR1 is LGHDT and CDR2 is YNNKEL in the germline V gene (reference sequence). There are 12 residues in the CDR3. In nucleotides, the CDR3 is TGTGCCAGCAGCCTCCGACAGGGTGAGCAGTTCTTC. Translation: CASSLRQGEQFF.

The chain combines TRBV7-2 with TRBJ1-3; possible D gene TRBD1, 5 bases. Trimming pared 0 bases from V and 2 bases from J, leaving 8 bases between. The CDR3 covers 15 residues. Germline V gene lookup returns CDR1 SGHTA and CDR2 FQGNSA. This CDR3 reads CASSLAGGAGNTIYF. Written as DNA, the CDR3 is TGTGCCAGCAGCTTAGCCGGGGGAGCTGGAAACACCATATATTTT.

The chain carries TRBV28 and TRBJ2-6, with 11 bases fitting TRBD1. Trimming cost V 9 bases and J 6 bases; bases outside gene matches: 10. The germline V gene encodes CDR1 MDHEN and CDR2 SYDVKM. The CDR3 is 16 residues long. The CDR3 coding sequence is TGTGCCAGTAGCTCCACGGACAGGGGGCTGGCCAACGTCCTGACTTTC. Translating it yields CASSSTDRGLANVLTF.

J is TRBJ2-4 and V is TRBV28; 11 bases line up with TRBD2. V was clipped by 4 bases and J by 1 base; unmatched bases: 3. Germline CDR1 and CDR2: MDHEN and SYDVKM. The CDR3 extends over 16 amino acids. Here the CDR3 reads CASSSSSGGAKNIQYF. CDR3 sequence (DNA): TGTGCCAGCAGTTCGTCTAGCGGGGGGGCCAAAAACATTCAGTACTTC.

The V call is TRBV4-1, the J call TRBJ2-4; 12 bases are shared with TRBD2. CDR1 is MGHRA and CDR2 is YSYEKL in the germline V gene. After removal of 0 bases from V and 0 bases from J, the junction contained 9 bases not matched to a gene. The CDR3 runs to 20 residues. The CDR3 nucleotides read TGCGCCAGCAGCCAAGAAGCTAGCGGGAGGGTTGACATAGCCAAAAACATTCAGTACTTC. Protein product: CASSQEASGRVDIAKNIQYF.

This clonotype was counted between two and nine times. CDR3: CASSLENRAPNEQYF. DNA of the CDR3: TGTGCCAGCAGCTTGGAGAACAGGGCACCCAACGAGCAGTACTTC. The chain links TRBV5-5 to TRBJ2-5; weak D call: TRBD1 (6 bases). The J call may be wrong; the DNA end is better matched by TRBJ2-7. The CDR3 totals 15 residues. Germline lookup yields CDR1 SGHKS and CDR2 YYEKEE (reference sequence).

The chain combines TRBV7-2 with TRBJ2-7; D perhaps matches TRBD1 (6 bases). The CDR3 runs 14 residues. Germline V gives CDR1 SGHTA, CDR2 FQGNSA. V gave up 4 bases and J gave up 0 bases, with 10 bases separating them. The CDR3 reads CASSSQGPSYEQYF. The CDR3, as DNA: TGTGCCAGCAGCTCTCAGGGGCCCTCCTACGAGCAGTACTTC.

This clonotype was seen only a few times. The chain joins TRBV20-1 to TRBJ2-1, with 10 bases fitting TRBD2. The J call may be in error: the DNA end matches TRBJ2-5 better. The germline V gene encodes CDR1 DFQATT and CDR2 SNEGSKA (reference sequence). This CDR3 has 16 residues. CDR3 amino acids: CSARLVLAGAHQTQYF. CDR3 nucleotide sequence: TGCAGTGCTAGATTAGTGCTAGCGGGAGCTCACCAGACCCAGTACTTC.

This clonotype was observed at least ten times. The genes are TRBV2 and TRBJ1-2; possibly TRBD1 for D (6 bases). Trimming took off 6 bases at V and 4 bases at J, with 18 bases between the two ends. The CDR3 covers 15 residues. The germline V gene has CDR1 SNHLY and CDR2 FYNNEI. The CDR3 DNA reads TGTGCCAGCAGCGGATCGGGGGGGGCGTCCTATGGCTACACCTTC. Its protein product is CASSGSGGASYGYTF.